The sequence of this T cell receptor (beta chain) was determined in a study of T cell responses to AZD1222 COVID-19 vaccine. Germline V CDR1 and CDR2: SEHNR, FQNEAQ (reference sequence). The CDR3 is 14 amino acids. Trimming pared 5 bases from V and 2 bases from J, leaving 11 bases between. Clones were read by immunoSEQ multiplex PCR, and TCRdb kept only the in-frame ones, dropping some. Among roughly 150,000 clones listed, roughly 92% were seen once. This sequence was found in an adult in good health. The input for sequencing was peripheral blood, taken on day 0 of AZD1222 vaccination. This chain links TRBV7-9 with TRBJ2-3; perhaps TRBD1 as D (5 bases). The CDR3 DNA is TGTGCCAGCAGCCCCCAACAGGCCACAGATACGCAGTATTTT. Translating gives CASSPQQATDTQYF. The full variable domain, completed using reference TRBV7-9 and TRBJ2-3, is DTGVSQNPRHKITKRGQNVTFRCDPISEHNRLYWYRQTLGQGPEFLTYFQNEAQLEKSRLLSDRFSAERPKGSFSTLEIQRTEQGDSAMYLCASSPQQATDTQYFGPGTRLTVL.